The 23 T cell receptor beta chains in this list originate from one sample, sequenced in a study of cytomegalovirus exposure and HLA in healthy donors. This PCR relied on a set of 60 Vbeta primers and 13 Jbeta primers. The data were produced by immunoSEQ multiplex PCR, yet TCRdb's version contains in-frame clones alone and is incomplete. This sample carries some 66,000 clones, about 80% of them seen once, and the ten largest clones take under 9%. The specimen was PBMCs. These receptors originate from a man aged 60 to 69 in good health and CMV-seropositive.

J is TRBJ1-1 and V is TRBV19, with 9 bases aligning to TRBD1. This CDR3 spans 15 amino acids. Per germline, CDR1 LNHDA and CDR2 SQIVND (reference sequence). The trim removed 6 bases at V and 2 bases at J, leaving 7 bases unmatched. CDR3 amino acids: CASSLPQGANTEAFF. In nucleotides, the CDR3 is TGTGCCAGTAGCCTCCCACAGGGGGCAAACACTGAAGCTTTCTTT.

This chain connects TRBV7-8 to TRBJ1-2; D may be TRBD1 (6 bases). Trimming took off 1 base at V and 8 bases at J, with 8 bases between the two ends. This CDR3 contains 12 residues. In germline, CDR1 is SGHVS, CDR2 FQNEAQ. The CDR3 reads CASSLEGGGYTF. DNA of the CDR3: TGTGCCAGCAGCTTAGAAGGGGGAGGCTACACCTTC.

This chain connects TRBV5-6 to TRBJ2-3; TRBD1 matches at 10 bases. This CDR3 comprises 16 residues. The trim removed 4 bases at V and 2 bases at J, leaving 7 bases unmatched. Germline assignment: CDR1 SGHDT and CDR2 YYEEEE. For the CDR3, the DNA is TGTGCCAGCAGCCCATTGGGACAGGGGACCACAGATACGCAGTATTTT. It yields the protein CASSPLGQGTTDTQYF.

This clone was detected only a few times. This sequence joins TRBV9 and TRBJ1-6; 7 nucleotides line up with TRBD1. The germline gives CDR1 SGDLS, CDR2 YYNGEE. Trimming cost V 2 bases and J 14 bases; bases outside gene matches: 16. The CDR3 runs to 16 residues. The CDR3 reads CASSVEGQTAFTALHF. In DNA, the CDR3 is TGTGCCAGCAGCGTTGAGGGACAGACGGCTTTTACGGCCCTCCACTTT.

This rearrangement joins TRBV2 to TRBJ2-4; 7 positions agree with TRBD2. Germline loops: CDR1 SNHLY, CDR2 FYNNEI. V lost 5 bases to trimming and J lost 0 bases; unmatched junction nucleotides: 7. CDR3 size: 16 residues. The CDR3: CASSPMGGTAKNIQYF. CDR3 coding DNA: TGTGCCAGCAGTCCTATGGGGGGGACAGCCAAAAACATTCAGTACTTC.

The chain carries TRBV7-9 and TRBJ1-4; 8 nucleotides align to TRBD1. CDR3 size: 14 residues. Losses at the gene ends were 5 bases for V and 8 bases for J; bases not matched to a gene: 7. Per the germline V gene, CDR1 is SEHNR and CDR2 is FQNEAQ (reference sequence). Here the CDR3 DNA reads TGTGCCAGCAGCGTTTACAGGGGGACGGAAAAACTGTTTTTT. Its translation is CASSVYRGTEKLFF.

This chain joins TRBV10-2 and TRBJ2-5; maybe TRBD1 (6 bases). The V gene lost 6 bases and the J gene lost 4 bases, with 12 bases spanning the gap. Germline CDR1 WSHSY, CDR2 SAAADI. This CDR3 is built from 13 residues. The CDR3 bases are TGCGCCAGCAGCTCGACAGGTCTAGAGACCCAGTACTTC. Encoded protein: CASSSTGLETQYF.

The rearrangement joins TRBV4-1 to TRBJ2-3; 10 nucleotides match TRBD1. Germline CDR1 MGHRA, CDR2 YSYEKL. The V segment lost 2 bases and the J segment 3 bases; nucleotides outside the gene matches: 2. The CDR3 is made up of 15 amino acids. The CDR3 DNA sequence: TGCGCCAGCAGCCAACAGGGACAGGGGACAGATACGCAGTATTTT. This sequence encodes CASSQQGQGTDTQYF.

This clone was observed a single time. CDR3 region: CASSFGGLGTDTQYF. DNA for the CDR3: TGTGCCAGCAGCTTCGGGGGATTGGGCACAGATACGCAGTATTTT. The chain carries TRBV5-4 and TRBJ2-3; tentative D call: TRBD2 (6 bases). With 2 bases removed from V and 1 base from J, the gap between germline ends came to 11 bases. This CDR3 has 15 residues. Germline V CDR1 and CDR2: SGHNT, YYREEE (reference sequence).

CDR3 sequence: CASSAAFQGDYGYTF. The CDR3 DNA is TGTGCCAGCAGCGCTGCTTTCCAGGGTGACTATGGCTACACCTTC. The chain uses TRBV9 and TRBJ1-2; D might be TRBD1 (5 bases). The V gene's germline CDR1 is SGDLS and CDR2 YYNGEE. The ends were cut back, 3 bases at V and 3 bases at J, with 15 bases in the middle. The CDR3 contains 15 residues.

The J gene is TRBJ2-3, the V gene TRBV6-5, with 13 bases aligning to TRBD2. V shed 5 bases, J shed 7 bases, and the junction held 6 bases outside the gene matches. This CDR3 has 15 amino acids. The V gene's germline CDR1 is MNHEY and CDR2 SVGAGI. The CDR3: CASSPLAGGRYTQYF. Written as DNA, the CDR3 is TGTGCCAGCAGTCCACTAGCGGGAGGGCGATATACGCAGTATTTT.

In DNA form, the CDR3 reads TGCGCCAGCAGGGGGGGGGAGGGTCAGCCCCAGCATTTT. Translating it yields CASRGGEGQPQHF. The chain recombines TRBV5-1 with TRBJ1-5; D possibly corresponds to TRBD1 (5 bases). Trimming removed 5 bases at V and 6 bases at J, with 12 bases between. Per the germline V gene, CDR1 is SGHRS and CDR2 is YFSETQ. This CDR3 spans 13 amino acids.

The CDR3 reads CASSFLSGPRDTQYF. CDR3 sequence (DNA): TGTGCCAGCAGCTTCCTTAGCGGGCCCCGAGATACGCAGTATTTT. The chain is built from TRBV6-5 and TRBJ2-3; 7 bases line up with TRBD2. Per germline, CDR1 MNHEY and CDR2 SVGAGI. V shed 6 bases and J 5 bases; nucleotides not matched to a gene: 11. The length of the CDR3 is 15 residues.

The chain carries TRBV5-1 and TRBJ2-5; D possibly corresponds to TRBD1 (7 bases). V was trimmed by 0 bases and J by 5 bases, leaving 14 bases between them. Germline V gene sequence: CDR1 SGHRS, CDR2 YFSETQ. This CDR3 comprises 15 residues. In DNA, the CDR3 is TGCGCCAGCAGCTTGGCAGGGGGGTTTCAGGAGACCCAGTACTTC. This codes for CASSLAGGFQETQYF. Looking up the rest from reference TRBV5-1 and TRBJ2-5 gives the full variable domain: KAGVTQTPRYLIKTRGQQVTLSCSPISGHRSVSWYQQTPGQGLQFLFEYFSETQRNKGNFPGRFSGRQFSNSRSEMNVSTLELGDSALYLCASSLAGGFQETQYFGPGTRLLVL.

The rearrangement uses TRBV5-1 and TRBJ2-2, with 10 bases that match TRBD2. The CDR3 consists of 17 residues. V lost 3 bases and J lost 3; bases outside the gene matches: 8. Germline V gives CDR1 SGHRS, CDR2 YFSETQ. Here the CDR3 reads CASSSTLAGVDTGELFF. For the CDR3, the DNA is TGCGCCAGCAGCTCGACGCTAGCGGGAGTCGACACCGGGGAGCTGTTTTTT.

The J gene is TRBJ1-2, the V gene TRBV11-2; 9 bases match TRBD1. V dropped 4 bases and J dropped 6; count of bases not matched to a gene: 9. The CDR3 is 15 residues long. Germline CDR1 reads SGHAT; CDR2 reads FQNNGV. CDR3 coding DNA: TGTGCCAGCAGCTCCAAGCCCGGGACAGGGAATGGCTACACCTTC. As protein: CASSSKPGTGNGYTF.

V gene TRBV6-5 combines with J gene TRBJ2-4, with D perhaps matching TRBD2 (5 bases). The V end was cut by 8 bases, the J end by 0 bases, with 8 bases between. Per the germline V gene, CDR1 is MNHEY and CDR2 is SVGAGI. This CDR3 contains 13 residues. The CDR3 sequence: CASGRQAKNIQYF. The CDR3 nucleotides read TGTGCCAGCGGGAGACAAGCCAAAAACATTCAGTACTTC.

The chain couples TRBV10-2 to TRBJ2-1, with D possibly TRBD1 on 6 matching bases. Looked up from germline, CDR1 is WSHSY and CDR2 is SAAADI. The V end lost 3 bases, the J end lost 4 bases, and 22 bases lay between the germline ends. The CDR3 is 18 amino acids. The CDR3, as DNA: TGCGCCAGCAGTGATTCCGGACAGCCACGTTTAAAGTACAATGAGCAGTTCTTC. It yields the protein CASSDSGQPRLKYNEQFF.

The chain recombines TRBV7-9 with TRBJ2-6, with 7 bases matching TRBD1. The CDR3 covers 18 residues. Germline values: CDR1 SEHNR, CDR2 FQNEAQ (reference sequence). V was clipped by 5 bases and J by 0 bases; unmatched bases: 10. The CDR3 nucleotides are TGTGCCAGCAGCCTCCGACAGGGACGAGGCTCTGGGGCCAACGTCCTGACTTTC. It translates to CASSLRQGRGSGANVLTF.

Worth noting for this clone: A junction end diverges from the germline sequence, so it may reflect a read error. The V and J genes are TRBV29-1 and TRBJ2-3; weak D call: TRBD2 (5 bases). The V gene's germline CDR1 is SQVTM and CDR2 ANQGSEA. This CDR3 has 13 residues. CDR3: CSAPPVEGSPPSF. DNA for the CDR3: TGCAGCGCCCCCCCGGTTGAGGGTTCCCCGCCGAGTTTT.

The rearrangement joins TRBV19 to TRBJ1-5, with TRBD1 matching 9 bases. CDR1 and CDR2 (germline): LNHDA, SQIVND (reference sequence). The trim removed 5 bases at V and 5 bases at J, leaving 7 bases unmatched. The CDR3 extends over 15 amino acids. The chain's CDR3 is CASSSRGQGDQPQHF. The CDR3 DNA reads as TGTGCCAGTAGTTCGAGGGGACAGGGCGATCAGCCCCAGCATTTT.

In its sample, this clone was seen once. The chain couples TRBV7-2 to TRBJ2-6, with D maybe TRBD1 (5 bases). The CDR3 spans 17 residues. Germline assignment: CDR1 SGHTA and CDR2 FQGNSA. The V end lost 4 bases, the J end lost 1 base, and 14 bases lay between the germline ends. This CDR3 reads CASSYRKTGSGANVLTF. CDR3 in DNA: TGTGCCAGCAGCTACCGGAAAACAGGTTCTGGGGCCAACGTCCTGACTTTC.

The V call is TRBV7-8, the J call TRBJ2-2; 10 bases agree with TRBD1. The V gene end was trimmed by 4 bases and the J gene end by 4 bases; junction bases not matched to a gene: 6. This CDR3 region has 16 residues. Germline values: CDR1 SGHVS, CDR2 FQNEAQ. CDR3 bases: TGTGCCAGCAGCTACACCCGGGACAGGGGCACCGGGGAGCTGTTTTTT. Translating gives CASSYTRDRGTGELFF.